This is a list of T cell receptor beta chains from one sample in a study of T cells expressing NK-cell markers. TCRdb reprocessed the 5' RACE reads and keeps a single row for each CDR3 protein, giving no DNA. The sample table sets out about 260,000 distinct CDR3 sequences. The material sequenced was blood T cells: a sorted CD56 or NKG2C T cell subset, CD4+ or CD8+ T cells, or bulk PBMC T cells (not recorded which). The receptors were sampled from a woman aged 18-69 years in good health. The CDR3 runs from the conserved cysteine through the conserved F or W.

CDR3 | J | V
CSAGLSSTQYF | TRBJ2-3 | TRBV20-1
CASAKPGQGSYEQYF | TRBJ2-7 | TRBV28
CASSKGGGYNEQFF | TRBJ2-1 | TRBV27
CASSFIGGLRETQYF | TRBJ2-5 | TRBV12-3/TRBV12-4
CASSLRQGFQPQHF | TRBJ1-5 | TRBV7-8
CASSRSGVVSNEQFF | TRBJ2-1 | TRBV19
CSATGRGSIAKNIQYF | TRBJ2-4 | TRBV20-1
CASSQEDRVQETQYF | TRBJ2-5 | TRBV4-3
CASSGSLQPADTQYF | TRBJ2-3 | TRBV5-1
CSVYGSTNTGELFF | TRBJ2-2 | TRBV29-1
CATSRDLQGVYQFF | TRBJ2-1 | TRBV15
CASSRGGAEGNTIYF | TRBJ1-3 | TRBV5-1
CASSPPLNTEAFF | TRBJ1-1 | TRBV18
CASSSTNLAGVKETQYF | TRBJ2-5 | TRBV12-3/TRBV12-4
CATSDPPYEQYF | TRBJ2-7 | TRBV6-2/TRBV6-3
CASSPPRDRRTDTQYF | TRBJ2-3 | TRBV6-1
CASSPPGGGFRWGGHNEQFF | TRBJ2-1 | TRBV7-8
CSARDPGRTDTQYF | TRBJ2-3 | TRBV20-1
CSARGLVNYEQYF | TRBJ2-7 | TRBV20-1
CASSLDFNAHNEQFF | TRBJ2-1 | TRBV7-2
CASSPIAGEVTDTQYF | TRBJ2-3 | TRBV4-3
CASSQAPGATNGEQFF | TRBJ2-1 | TRBV4-1
CASSQEAGSYGYTF | TRBJ1-2 | TRBV4-3
CASSLPGENIQYF | TRBJ2-4 | TRBV5-1
CASTTRGVQNIQYF | TRBJ2-4 | TRBV28
CASSGAGGSTDTQYF | TRBJ2-3 | TRBV12-3/TRBV12-4
CASSLAGPATYEQYF | TRBJ2-7 | TRBV7-9
CASSLAEGTGELFF | TRBJ2-2 | TRBV7-2
CASAPRLIAGANEQFF | TRBJ2-1 | TRBV2
CASSRDSYTEAFF | TRBJ1-1 | TRBV3-1
CSPRPGPENIQYF | TRBJ2-4 | TRBV20-1
CASRLQYSGANVLTF | TRBJ2-6 | TRBV6-5
CAWSVAGLPGELFF | TRBJ2-2 | TRBV30
CSAHPASGTPNEQFF | TRBJ2-1 | TRBV20-1
CASSYSSGGSTDTQYF | TRBJ2-3 | TRBV6-5
CASSPSDSSSTDTQYF | TRBJ2-3 | TRBV6-2/TRBV6-3
CSVEVPPYEQYF | TRBJ2-7 | TRBV29-1
CASRLVGLAGTPDTQYF | TRBJ2-3 | TRBV2
CASSSGTAIETQYF | TRBJ2-5 | TRBV5-1
CASSLATSAGADTQYF | TRBJ2-3 | TRBV5-1
CSVFGPLNTEAFF | TRBJ1-1 | TRBV20-1
CSARTGRTEAFF | TRBJ1-1 | TRBV29-1
CASRPWGGGDQPQHF | TRBJ1-5 | TRBV5-6
CSARKDIKYGGYTF | TRBJ1-2 | TRBV20-1
CASSLPGKQTYEQYF | TRBJ2-7 | TRBV5-4
CASSQDLGQGDSGANVLTF | TRBJ2-6 | TRBV4-3
CASSLGRTNTEAFF | TRBJ1-1 | TRBV18
CASSLSPSVLRYNEQFF | TRBJ2-1 | TRBV7-2
CASSWDSSNEQFF | TRBJ2-1 | TRBV5-1
CASSPLLAGGNNEQFF | TRBJ2-1 | TRBV6-2/TRBV6-3
CASRGGTPSPLHF | TRBJ1-6 | TRBV2
CASGHLGGDNEQFF | TRBJ2-1 | TRBV11-2
CSVITPHEQYF | TRBJ2-7 | TRBV29-1
CASSQDKLNTGELFF | TRBJ2-2 | TRBV18
CATSRDNPGPLATDTQYF | TRBJ2-3 | TRBV15